This is a list of T cell receptor beta chains from one sample in a study of blood T cell repertoires in COVID-19. Data came from immunoSEQ multiplex PCR; TCRdb stores just in-frame clones and leaves some out. The repertoire holds 250,000 to 350,000 clones, with about 88% as singletons. What was sequenced was peripheral blood. Receptors were obtained from a young woman with COVID-19, enrolled during active disease. The CDR3 runs from the conserved cysteine through the conserved F or W.

V gene: TRBV28
J gene: TRBJ1-6
CDR3 protein: CASSFWEGVGSPLHF

V gene: TRBV4-3
J gene: TRBJ2-1
CDR3 protein: CASSQEGGSEPYNEQFF

V gene: TRBV6-4
J gene: TRBJ2-3
CDR3 protein: CASSPSGGTDTQYF

V gene: TRBV5-5
J gene: TRBJ2-7
CDR3 protein: CASSTSGAYEQYF

V gene: TRBV10-2
J gene: TRBJ2-1
CDR3 protein: CASSATGDTYNEQFF

V gene: TRBV28
J gene: TRBJ2-7
CDR3 protein: CASYRVAGGFNEQYF

V gene: TRBV6-5
J gene: TRBJ2-3
CDR3 protein: CASRQTGGLGDTQYF

V gene: TRBV5-5
J gene: TRBJ1-1
CDR3 protein: CASSLRRDSGTEAFF

V gene: TRBV5-4
J gene: TRBJ2-1
CDR3 protein: CASSPRQGAYNEQFF

V gene: TRBV6-2/TRBV6-3
J gene: TRBJ2-7
CDR3 protein: CASSSGLIYEQYF

V gene: TRBV29-1
J gene: TRBJ2-1
CDR3 protein: CSPRTSGFVWEQFF

V gene: TRBV5-1
J gene: TRBJ2-7
CDR3 protein: CASSLVPQRESEQYF

V gene: TRBV24-1
J gene: TRBJ2-1
CDR3 protein: CATRAGGHNEQFF

V gene: TRBV5-4
J gene: TRBJ2-5
CDR3 protein: CASSLALREGETQYF

V gene: TRBV9
J gene: TRBJ1-5
CDR3 protein: CASSVNMDSSNQPQHF

V gene: TRBV3-1/TRBV3-2
J gene: TRBJ2-2
CDR3 protein: CASSQEAGGSTGELFF